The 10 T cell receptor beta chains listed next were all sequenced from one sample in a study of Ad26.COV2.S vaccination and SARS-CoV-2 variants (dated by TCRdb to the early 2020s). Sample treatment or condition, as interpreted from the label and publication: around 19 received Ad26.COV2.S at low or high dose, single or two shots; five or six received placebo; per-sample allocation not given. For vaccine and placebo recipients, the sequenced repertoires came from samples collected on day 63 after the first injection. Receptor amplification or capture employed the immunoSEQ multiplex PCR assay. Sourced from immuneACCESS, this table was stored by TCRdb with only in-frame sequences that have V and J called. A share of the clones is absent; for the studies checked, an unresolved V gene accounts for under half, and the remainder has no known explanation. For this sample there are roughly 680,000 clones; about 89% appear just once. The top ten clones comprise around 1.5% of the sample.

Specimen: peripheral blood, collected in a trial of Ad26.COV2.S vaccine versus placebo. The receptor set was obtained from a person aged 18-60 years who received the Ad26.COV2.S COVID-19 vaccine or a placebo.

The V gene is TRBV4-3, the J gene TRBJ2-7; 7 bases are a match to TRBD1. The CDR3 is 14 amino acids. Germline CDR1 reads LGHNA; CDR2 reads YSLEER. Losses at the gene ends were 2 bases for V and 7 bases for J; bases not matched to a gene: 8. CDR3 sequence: CASSQRDSVGEQYF. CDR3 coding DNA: TGCGCCAGCAGCCAAAGGGACAGTGTAGGGGAGCAGTACTTC.

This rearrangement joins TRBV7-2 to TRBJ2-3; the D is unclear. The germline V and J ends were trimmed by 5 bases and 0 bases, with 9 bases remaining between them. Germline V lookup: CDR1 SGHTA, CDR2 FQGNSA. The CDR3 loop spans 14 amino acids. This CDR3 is CASSQQLSTDTQYF. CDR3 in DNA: TGTGCCAGCAGCCAGCAGCTTAGCACAGATACGCAGTATTTT.

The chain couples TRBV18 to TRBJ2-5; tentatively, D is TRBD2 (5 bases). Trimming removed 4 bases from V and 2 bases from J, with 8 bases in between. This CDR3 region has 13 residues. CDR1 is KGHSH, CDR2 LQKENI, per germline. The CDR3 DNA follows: TGTGCCAGCTCACTAGCGAGTCAAGAGACCCAGTACTTC. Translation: CASSLASQETQYF.

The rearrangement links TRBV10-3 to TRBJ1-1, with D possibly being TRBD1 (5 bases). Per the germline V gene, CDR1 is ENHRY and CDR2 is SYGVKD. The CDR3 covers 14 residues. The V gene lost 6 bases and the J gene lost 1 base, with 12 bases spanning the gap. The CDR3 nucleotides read TGTGCCATCAGCTTACAGCAGGGGAACACTGAAGCTTTCTTT. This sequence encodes CAISLQQGNTEAFF.

The CDR3 DNA reads as TGTGCCAGCAGCCCTGACAGGAGCATCTATGGCTACACCTTC. It specifies CASSPDRSIYGYTF. The chain employs TRBV7-2 and TRBJ1-2; tentatively, D is TRBD1 (6 bases). Per the germline V gene, CDR1 is SGHTA and CDR2 is FQGNSA. CDR3 length: 14 residues. With 5 bases removed from V and 4 bases from J, the gap between germline ends came to 14 bases.

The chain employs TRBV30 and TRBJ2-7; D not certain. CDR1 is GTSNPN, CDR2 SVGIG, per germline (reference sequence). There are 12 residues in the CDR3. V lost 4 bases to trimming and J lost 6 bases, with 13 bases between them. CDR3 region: CAWNVRSREQYF. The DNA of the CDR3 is TGTGCCTGGAACGTTCGTAGTCGCGAGCAGTACTTC.

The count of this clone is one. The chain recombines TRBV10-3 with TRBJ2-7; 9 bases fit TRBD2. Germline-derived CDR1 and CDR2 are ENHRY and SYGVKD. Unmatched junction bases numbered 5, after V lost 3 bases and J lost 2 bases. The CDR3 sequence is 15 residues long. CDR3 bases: TGTGCCATCAGTGAAGGACTAGCGTTTGCCTACGAGCAGTACTTC. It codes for CAISEGLAFAYEQYF.

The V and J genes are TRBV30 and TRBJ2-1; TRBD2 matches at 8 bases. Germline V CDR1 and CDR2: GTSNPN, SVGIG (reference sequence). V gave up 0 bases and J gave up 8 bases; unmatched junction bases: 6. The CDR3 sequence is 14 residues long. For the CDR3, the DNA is TGTGCCTGGAGTGTAGGACTAGCCCTCTATGAGCAGTTCTTC. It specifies CAWSVGLALYEQFF.

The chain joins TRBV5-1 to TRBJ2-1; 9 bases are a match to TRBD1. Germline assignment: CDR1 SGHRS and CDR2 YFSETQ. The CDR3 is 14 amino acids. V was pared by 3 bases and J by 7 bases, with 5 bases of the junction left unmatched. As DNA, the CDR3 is TGCGCCAGCAGCTGGGGACAGGGAGGTAATGAGCAGTTCTTC. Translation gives CASSWGQGGNEQFF. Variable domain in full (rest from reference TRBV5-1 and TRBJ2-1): KAGVTQTPRYLIKTRGQQVTLSCSPISGHRSVSWYQQTPGQGLQFLFEYFSETQRNKGNFPGRFSGRQFSNSRSEMNVSTLELGDSALYLCASSWGQGGNEQFFGPGTRLTVL.

Here the CDR3 reads CASSKPDLAINEQFF. The CDR3 nucleotides are TGTGCCAGCAGCAAGCCGGACTTAGCGATCAATGAGCAGTTCTTC. This chain uses TRBV7-2 with TRBJ2-1, with TRBD2 as a possible D gene (5 bases). Trimming pared 5 bases from V and 6 bases from J, leaving 17 bases between. Germline values: CDR1 SGHTA, CDR2 FQGNSA. The CDR3 contains 15 residues.